The rows below give T cell receptor beta chains drawn from one sample of a study of blood T cell repertoires in COVID-19. Clones were read by immunoSEQ multiplex PCR, and TCRdb kept only the in-frame ones, dropping some. The profile shows under 100,000 clones, about four fifths of them singletons. The sequenced sample consisted of peripheral blood. The receptors were gathered from a woman between 65 and 79 years old with acute or convalescent COVID-19. The CDR3 runs from the conserved cysteine through the conserved F or W. The D gene is left open where the match is weak. Expanded clones are given a class, and other clones once, few, many or no size at all.

abundance,len,v_gene,d_gene,j_gene,CDR3nt,CDR3aa
NA,15,TRBV18,TRBD1,TRBJ2-7,TGTGCCAGCTCTCCGGGACAGGGTCTAAACTACGAGCAGTACTTC,CASSPGQGLNYEQYF
NA,14,TRBV7-2,TRBD1,TRBJ1-6,TGTGCCAGCAGCCTTCAGGGGGCCAGTTCACCCCTCCACTTT,CASSLQGASSPLHF
NA,16,TRBV4-1,NA,TRBJ1-4,TGCGCCAGCAGCCAAGAGTATTCGGACAGTAATGAAAAACTGTTTTTT,CASSQEYSDSNEKLFF
NA,12,TRBV4-1,NA,TRBJ2-5,TGCGCCAGCAGCGCGTACCAAGAGACCCAGTACTTC,CASSAYQETQYF
NA,18,TRBV13,TRBD1,TRBJ1-2,TGTGCCAGCAGCTTCTTTCTCTCGGCGGGACAGGGGTCCTATGGCTACACCTTC,CASSFFLSAGQGSYGYTF
once,13,TRBV30,NA,TRBJ2-7,TGTGCCTGGAGTGTAAAGATCGAGTACGAGCAGTACTTC,CAWSVKIEYEQYF
NA,12,TRBV5-4,NA,TRBJ2-7,TGTGCCAGCAGCTTTAGCGGCTACGAGCAGTACTTC,CASSFSGYEQYF
NA,16,TRBV21-1,NA,TRBJ1-5,TGTGCCAGCAGCAAAGTTTCGCAGGGCAGTGGTCAGCCCCAGCATTTT,CASSKVSQGSGQPQHF
NA,16,TRBV27,NA,TRBJ1-1,TGTGCCAGCAGTTCCCCGCGAACAGGCGGGGACACTGAAGCTTTCTTT,CASSSPRTGGDTEAFF
NA,13,TRBV19,NA,TRBJ1-4,TGTGCCAGTAGTAGCAGGGGTCGAGAAAAACTGTTTTTT,CASSSRGREKLFF
NA,15,TRBV5-1,TRBD1,TRBJ2-7,TGCGCCAGCAGCTGGGGACAGGGGGTGACCTACGAGCAGTACTTC,CASSWGQGVTYEQYF
NA,16,TRBV4-1,TRBD1,TRBJ2-1,TGCGCCAGCAGCCAAGGAGTAGGACAGGGAAGCAATGAGCAGTTCTTC,CASSQGVGQGSNEQFF
NA,15,TRBV5-1,TRBD1,TRBJ2-7,TGCGCCAGCAGCACCGGACAGGGACCTTTTGACGAGCAGTACTTC,CASSTGQGPFDEQYF